Detailed here is one TCR beta chain. The clone's antigen remains unknown. Base qualities are not at hand, and no much larger clone is one base apart. The immunoSEQ Assay, a bias-controlled multiplex PCR, was used to amplify TCRbeta CDR3 regions from genomic DNA. The paper's data handling went like this. Within the assay, amplification of reference gene primers was used to estimate how many nucleated cells each sample contained. Sequence reads were collapsed and filtered to measure the absolute abundance of every unique TCRbeta CDR3 rearrangement. For each sample, productive Simpson clonality was calculated as the square root of Simpson's diversity index over productive rearrangements. TCRdb obtained this table from immuneACCESS and retained in-frame rearrangements with V and J assigned. These tables miss some clones; where compared with another copy, unresolved V genes account for less than half of the shortfall, and the remainder is unexplained. From that table come the V and J calls and clone size; the DNA was used to work out D and trimming. Recorded for this sample are tens of thousands of clones; around 90% of them occurred a single time. The ten largest clones take up 0.37% of the sample.

Including cysteine and phenylalanine, the CDR3 has 13 amino acids. Kept here is only the CDR3 DNA, which spans 39 bases and is read in frame from base 1. CDR1 and CDR2 are drawn from the germline V gene: SNHLY, FYNNEI. Trimming leaves V shorter by 4 bases and J shorter by 4 bases, with the junction holding 1 base beyond the gene matches. The sample is drawn from a study of blood T cell repertoires in COVID-19 (dated by TCRdb to the early 2020s). For context, the study as a whole: Samples covering the acute and convalescent phases of COVID-19 were provided by collaborators in the United States, Italy and Spain. Subjects who had been exposed to COVID-19, were actively infected with it, or had recovered from it provided the deeply sampled blood TCRbeta repertoires that made up the dataset. Sample metadata almost always included a de-identified subject ID, COVID-19 status, age in years and sex. Samples came from the ongoing ImmuneRACE study (first 160 participants) plus 1,254 subjects from 6 global collaborators. The material from the prospective study consisted of cDNA or gDNA derived from T cells, B-cell-depleted T cells, or PBMCs. Where HLA class I and class II types were available, the types were taken from metadata supplied by the sample provider, not from assay-based typing. The repertoires were released in a freely available public database intended as a resource for research on the immune response to SARS-CoV-2.

At one collaborating source in Seattle, patients were enrolled during active infection and were followed longitudinally through the course of disease. Collaborating institutions collected whole blood in K2EDTA tubes following their own protocols. For TCRbeta analysis, collaborators shipped samples as frozen whole blood, isolated PBMCs, or DNA extracted from either of those sample types. Here is what the overall study found, with its caveats: How much clinical and demographic metadata was included differed by source and by participant, and the metadata was provided uncurated.

This TCR came from a man in his forties or fifties with COVID-19, enrolled during active disease. Sequencing was carried out using peripheral blood. Recombination linked TRBV2 to TRBJ1-1; 9 junctional bases match TRBD1. The CDR3 is CASSGQGGTEAFF. The sequenced DNA is TGTGCCAGCAGTGGACAGGGGGGCACTGAAGCTTTCTTT.